The sequence of this TCR beta chain was determined in a study of T-cell memory formation after mild COVID-19. Whole-study context: TCR clusters were mostly confined to one donor each. Study-level findings and limits: Clones that contracted clustered mainly in CM and EM if CD4+ and in EMRA if CD8+. The pre-infection memory compartment contained some responding clones, suggesting cross-reactive memory joined. Confirmation of SARS-CoV-2 specificity was lacking for second-wave clones peaking day 37.

This CDR3 has 12 amino acids. Trimming pared 5 bases from V and 3 bases from J, leaving 8 bases between. TCRdb passed the 5' RACE reads through MiXCR, listing each CDR3 protein once. The sample shows 500,000 to 600,000 distinct CDR3 sequences, roughly 18% of them seen only once. This clonotype was observed a few times. Its antigen is unidentified. The sequenced material came from PBMCs or a T cell subset sorted from them (not recorded which). The sequence was collected from an adult woman who had mild COVID-19 (a few samples of this study predate the infection). Cell type and time point are not known. The V and J genes are TRBV12-3 or TRBV12-4 and TRBJ2-7; D call uncertain. In DNA, the CDR3 is TGTGCCAGCAGTCACGGCGGCTACGAGCAGTACTTC. Its translation is CASSHGGYEQYF.